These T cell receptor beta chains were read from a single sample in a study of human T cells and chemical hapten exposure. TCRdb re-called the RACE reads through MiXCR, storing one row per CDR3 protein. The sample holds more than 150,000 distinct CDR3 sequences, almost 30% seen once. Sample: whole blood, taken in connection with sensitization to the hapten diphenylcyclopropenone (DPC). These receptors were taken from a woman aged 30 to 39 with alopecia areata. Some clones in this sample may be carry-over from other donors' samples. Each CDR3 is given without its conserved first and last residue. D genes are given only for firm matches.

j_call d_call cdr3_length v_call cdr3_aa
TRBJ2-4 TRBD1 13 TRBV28 ASSFGTVAKNIQY
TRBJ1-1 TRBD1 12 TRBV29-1 SVGTGALNTEAF
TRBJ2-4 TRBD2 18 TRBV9 ASSPGLSSGGHLAKNIQY
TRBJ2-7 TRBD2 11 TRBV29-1 SVEDYAGVEQY
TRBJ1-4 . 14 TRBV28 ASSFRSLTTNEKLF
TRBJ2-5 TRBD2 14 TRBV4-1 ASSQEGLAVQETQY
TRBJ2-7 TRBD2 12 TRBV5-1 ASSLTSGGYEQY
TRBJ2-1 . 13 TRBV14 ASSQELPTWERLF
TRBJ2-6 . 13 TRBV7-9 ASSLVRSGANVLT
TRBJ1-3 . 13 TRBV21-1 ASSKDSYSGNTIY
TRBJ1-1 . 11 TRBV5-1 ASRSGQGTEAF
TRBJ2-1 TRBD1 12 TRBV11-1 ASARGRGLGEQF
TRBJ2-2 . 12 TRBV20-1 SAMAGALGGELF
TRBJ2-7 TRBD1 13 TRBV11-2 ASSLDGTGSDEQY
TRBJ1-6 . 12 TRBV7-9 ASSTHGGNSPLH
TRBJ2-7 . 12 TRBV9 ASSVAGPSYEQY
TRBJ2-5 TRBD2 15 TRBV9 ASSAGLAGGGQETQY
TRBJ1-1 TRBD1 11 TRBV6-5 ASSLRGRAEAF
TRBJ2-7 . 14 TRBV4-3 ASSPATGDLYYEQY
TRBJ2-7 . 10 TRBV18 ASSLFPYEQY
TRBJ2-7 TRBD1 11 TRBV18 ASSLGQLDEQY
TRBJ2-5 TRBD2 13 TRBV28 ASSLLAGGQETQY
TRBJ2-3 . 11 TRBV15 ATRVGGTDTQY
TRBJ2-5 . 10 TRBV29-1 SVLRQQETQY
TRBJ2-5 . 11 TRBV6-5 ASSPLLGETQY
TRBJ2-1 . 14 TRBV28 ASGSPGHGTYNEQF